The 7 T cell receptor beta chains below were found in one sample sequenced in a study of STAT3 mutations in large granular lymphocyte leukemia. The method was immunoSEQ multiplex PCR; TCRdb's version includes in-frame clones alone and lacks a portion of them. The table lists fewer than 4,500 clones, roughly 74% of them singletons. No cognate antigen is known for these TCRs. Study-level results: In T-cell large granular lymphocyte leukemia, about half of patients showed multiple immunodominant subclonotypes.

The sample was peripheral blood mononuclear cells. Receptors were obtained from a man aged 60 to 75 with T-cell large granular lymphocyte leukemia. Some clones in this sample may be carry-over from other donors' samples.

J is TRBJ1-2 and V is TRBV7-2; the D gene is possibly TRBD1 (6 bases). The V end lost 5 bases, the J end lost 5 bases, and 12 bases lay between the germline ends. Germline V gene sequence: CDR1 SGHTA, CDR2 FQGNSA. The CDR3 totals 13 residues. DNA of the CDR3: TGTGCCAGCAGCCGGGGGACAAGTTATGGCTACACCTTC. This translates into CASSRGTSYGYTF.

The CDR3 DNA follows: TGTGCCAGCAGCTTAGCACACGAGAACACTGAAGCTTTCTTT. Translation gives CASSLAHENTEAFF. The chain employs TRBV7-9 and TRBJ1-1; no clear D. The CDR3 sequence is 14 residues long. The germline gives CDR1 SEHNR, CDR2 FQNEAQ (reference sequence). With 0 bases removed from V and 1 base from J, the gap between germline ends came to 6 bases.

The rearrangement links TRBV19 to TRBJ2-7; D possibly corresponds to TRBD1 (5 bases). Germline V lookup: CDR1 LNHDA, CDR2 SQIVND (reference sequence). The CDR3 is made up of 13 amino acids. V gave up 4 bases and J gave up 3 bases, with 10 bases separating them. The CDR3 DNA reads TGTGCCAGTAGTACCGTGGACATCTACGAGCAGTACTTC. Translated: CASSTVDIYEQYF.

The chain couples TRBV7-7 to TRBJ2-3; tentative D call: TRBD1 (6 bases). The CDR3 has 15 residues. The germline V and J ends were trimmed by 5 bases and 1 base, with 13 bases remaining between them. CDR1 and CDR2 (germline): SSHAT, FNYEAQ (reference sequence). The CDR3 DNA reads TGTGCCAGCAGCCTCAGCAGGGGACGCACAGATACGCAGTATTTT. Translating gives CASSLSRGRTDTQYF.

J is TRBJ1-3 and V is TRBV6-6; D is uncertain. This CDR3 comprises 13 residues. Germline assignment: CDR1 MNHNY and CDR2 SVGAGI (reference sequence). The V end was cut by 8 bases, the J end by 0 bases, with 8 bases between. In nucleotides, the CDR3 is TGTGCCAGCCAGGTGACCTCTGGAAACACCATATATTTT. This gives the protein CASQVTSGNTIYF.

The chain has TRBV18 and TRBJ1-2, with D uncertain. From germline, CDR1 is KGHSH and CDR2 LQKENI. With 0 bases removed from V and 8 bases from J, the gap between germline ends came to 13 bases. The CDR3 loop spans 14 amino acids. CDR3 DNA: TGTGCCAGCTCACCACCGGCCAGGATAGGGGGCTACACCTTC. Translated: CASSPPARIGGYTF.

The rearrangement uses TRBV30 and TRBJ1-4, with 9 bases that match TRBD1. The CDR3 has 13 residues. Germline CDR1 and CDR2: GTSNPN and SVGIG (reference sequence). Unmatched junction bases numbered 8, after V lost 7 bases and J lost 8 bases. CDR3 protein: CALQGARREKLFF. CDR3 DNA sequence: TGTGCCTTACAGGGGGCTCGAAGGGAAAAACTGTTTTTT.